Listed below are T cell receptor beta chains from one sample, sequenced in a study of CD8 T cells in ankylosing spondylitis. TCRdb processed the 5' RACE reads anew with MiXCR; each CDR3 protein has one entry. The sample includes about 140,000 distinct CDR3 sequences, 6.5% to 8.5% of them seen just once. Material for sequencing was synovial fluid, either unsorted or a sorted T cell fraction (not recorded which). Receptors were obtained from a male donor with ankylosing spondylitis. Both conserved end residues are part of each CDR3. The D gene is left open where the match is weak. The size entry is marked missing in some rows and otherwise reads once, few, many or a size class.

TGTGCCAGCAGCTCCCCCCACAGGGGAGGCTACGAGCAGTACTTC CASSSPHRGGYEQYF TRBJ2-7 NA many TRBV6-2/TRBV6-3
TGTGCCACCAGCCCTCGGACAGGGGGAAATCAGCCCCAGCATTTT CATSPRTGGNQPQHF TRBJ1-5 TRBD1 many TRBV24-1
TGTGCCAGCAGCCTCTACAGGGATAGCGAGCAGTACTTC CASSLYRDSEQYF TRBJ2-7 NA many TRBV3-1
TGTGCCAGCAGTTTCCACGGGACAGGAAGGGGCTACACCTTC CASSFHGTGRGYTF TRBJ1-2 TRBD1 many TRBV28
TGTGCCACCAGTGAGCCGGACACGGCGGCCGAGCAGTACTTC CATSEPDTAAEQYF TRBJ2-7 NA NA TRBV24-1
TGTGCCAGCAGTGAGTGGAGAGAGACCCAGTACTTC CASSEWRETQYF TRBJ2-5 NA NA TRBV6-1
TGTGCCACCCCACCTCCTCGGGCCTCCTACAATGAGCAGTTCTTC CATPPPRASYNEQFF TRBJ2-1 NA few TRBV21-1
TGTGCCAGCAGCCAGGCAGGGGAAGCTTTCTTT CASSQAGEAFF TRBJ1-1 NA many TRBV3-1
TGTGCCAGCAGCCAAGATCTTAAAGGGATGGTGGGGGCTTTCTTT CASSQDLKGMVGAFF TRBJ1-1 NA NA TRBV3-1
TGTGCCACCAGCAGGGCAGGGGAGGTACGGAGATCTGAAGCTTTCTTT CATSRAGEVRRSEAFF TRBJ1-1 NA NA TRBV15
TGCAGCACATACAGGGCGGGGGGGTACAATGAGCAGTTCTTC CSTYRAGGYNEQFF TRBJ2-1 TRBD2 many TRBV29-1
TGTGCCAGCAGCCCCTCCCTAGCGTCGGCAGATACGCAGTATTTT CASSPSLASADTQYF TRBJ2-3 NA many TRBV4-2
TGCAGTGCTAGCCTAGCGGAAGAGACCCAGTACTTC CSASLAEETQYF TRBJ2-5 TRBD2 many TRBV20-1
TGTGCCAGCAGTTTATGGGGACTAGCGGGAGACGGGCAAGAGACCCAGTACTTC CASSLWGLAGDGQETQYF TRBJ2-5 TRBD2 NA TRBV28